Listed below are T cell receptor beta chains from one sample, sequenced in a study of beta chain features in type 1 diabetes. TCRdb's copy holds only in-frame clones and misses some; the assay was immunoSEQ multiplex PCR. The repertoire holds roughly 220,000 clones, with 16% as singletons. The sample was naive CD4+ T cells from blood. These TCRs come from a man aged 25 to 40 with type 1 diabetes. CDR3s include the opening cysteine and the closing phenylalanine or tryptophan. D genes are given only for firm matches. Where a row states a size, it is once, few, many or the class of an expanded clone; other rows omit it.

v_call	d_call	j_call	cdr3_length	clone_size	cdr3_aa	cdr3_nt
TRBV5-1	.	TRBJ1-2	13	few	CASSLEGSYGYTF	TGCGCCAGCAGCTTGGAGGGGAGCTATGGCTACACCTTC
TRBV9	TRBD2	TRBJ2-3	16	few	CASSMTSGRSTDTQYF	TGTGCCAGCAGCATGACTAGCGGGAGAAGCACAGATACGCAGTATTTT
TRBV4-1	TRBD1	TRBJ1-1	15	once	CASSQGRGRRTEAFF	TGCGCCAGCAGCCAAGGGAGGGGGCGCAGGACTGAAGCTTTCTTT
TRBV4-3	.	TRBJ1-5	15	.	CASSQDGRFDQPQHF	TGCGCCAGCAGCCAAGATGGGAGGTTCGATCAGCCCCAGCATTTT
TRBV29-1	.	TRBJ1-2	13	.	CSVEEQVNYGYTF	TGCAGCGTTGAAGAGCAGGTGAACTATGGCTACACCTTC
TRBV28	.	TRBJ1-2	13	.	CASSLPGRDGYTF	TGTGCCAGCAGTTTACCTGGCCGCGATGGCTACACCTTC
TRBV15	.	TRBJ1-2	12	.	CATSRANYGYTF	TGTGCCACCAGCAGAGCCAACTATGGCTACACCTTC
TRBV29-1	.	TRBJ1-5	13	few	CSVAASSNQPQHF	TGCAGCGTTGCGGCCAGCAGCAATCAGCCCCAGCATTTT
TRBV18	.	TRBJ2-2	16	.	CASSPVASGNTGELFF	TGTGCCAGCTCACCAGTCGCCAGCGGGAACACCGGGGAGCTGTTTTTT
TRBV11-2	.	TRBJ2-6	15	few	CASSEQVSGANVLTF	TGTGCCAGCAGCGAACAAGTCTCTGGGGCCAACGTCCTGACTTTC
TRBV29-1	TRBD1	TRBJ2-2	13	few	CSAGTGDTGELFF	TGCAGCGCAGGGACAGGGGACACCGGGGAGCTGTTTTTT
TRBV5-6	.	TRBJ1-1	13	.	CASSLHRNTEAFF	TGTGCCAGCAGCTTGCACAGGAACACTGAAGCTTTCTTT
TRBV7-2	.	TRBJ2-1	13	many	CASSFILSNEQFF	TGTGCCAGCAGCTTTATCCTCAGCAATGAGCAGTTCTTC
TRBV9	TRBD2	TRBJ2-7	16	few	CASSVASRGSVYEQYF	TGTGCCAGCAGCGTAGCGTCGCGCGGGAGTGTATACGAGCAGTACTTC
TRBV25-1	.	TRBJ2-5	13	few	CASTATSGETQYF	TGTGCCAGCACCGCGACGAGCGGCGAGACCCAGTACTTC
TRBV29-1	.	TRBJ2-3	13	few	CSNEERSTDTQYF	TGCAGCAATGAGGAGAGGAGCACAGATACGCAGTATTTT
TRBV29-1	.	TRBJ2-7	13	few	CSVDDGGGYEQYF	TGCAGCGTTGATGATGGAGGGGGGTACGAGCAGTACTTC
TRBV25-1	.	TRBJ1-1	14	few	CASSQGRGRTEAFF	TGTGCCAGCAGCCAGGGACGGGGACGGACTGAAGCTTTCTTT
TRBV25-1	TRBD2	TRBJ2-3	13	.	CASSLAGADTQYF	TGTGCCAGCAGCTTAGCGGGAGCGGATACGCAGTATTTT
TRBV10-3	TRBD2	TRBJ2-4	14	.	CAISDGLAGGPSYF	TGTGCCATCAGTGACGGACTAGCGGGAGGCCCATCCTACTTC
TRBV2	.	TRBJ1-5	13	.	CASSSSAGQPQHF	TGTGCCAGCTCGTCCTCAGCTGGTCAGCCCCAGCATTTT
TRBV6-5	.	TRBJ1-1	13	.	CASSSGLNTEAFF	TGTGCCAGCAGTTCGGGGCTGAACACTGAAGCTTTCTTT
TRBV5-1	.	TRBJ2-3	15	few	CASSLGHTSTDTQYF	TGCGCCAGCAGCTTGGGACATACTAGCACAGATACGCAGTATTTT
TRBV18	.	TRBJ1-1	15	few	CASSPLSSPHTEAFF	TGTGCCAGCTCGCCTCTCTCCAGTCCTCACACTGAAGCTTTCTTT
TRBV29-1	TRBD1	TRBJ1-2	12	few	CSVGPTGEGYTF	TGCAGCGTTGGCCCAACAGGGGAGGGCTACACCTTC
TRBV6-6	TRBD1	TRBJ2-3	13	.	CASRSTGVDTQYF	TGTGCCAGCAGGTCCACAGGGGTAGATACGCAGTATTTT
TRBV29-1	TRBD1	TRBJ1-5	13	.	CSVSGQENQPQHF	TGCAGCGTTTCGGGACAGGAGAATCAGCCCCAGCATTTT
TRBV14	.	TRBJ2-1	16	.	CASSPLGQSSYNEQFF	TGTGCCAGCAGCCCTCTAGGACAGAGCTCCTACAATGAGCAGTTCTTC
TRBV15	.	TRBJ2-5	13	.	CATSRDPLETQYF	TGTGCCACCAGCAGAGATCCTCTCGAGACCCAGTACTTC
TRBV29-1	TRBD2	TRBJ2-5	15	few	CSVTRNQLSGETQYF	TGCAGCGTGACCAGAAACCAACTTAGCGGGGAGACCCAGTACTTC
TRBV7-9	.	TRBJ2-7	15	.	CASSSRTVSSYEQYF	TGTGCCAGCAGCTCGCGGACGGTTAGCTCCTACGAGCAGTACTTC
TRBV4-1	.	TRBJ1-2	14	.	CASSEASGNYGYTF	TGCGCCAGCAGCGAGGCCTCTGGGAACTATGGCTACACCTTC
TRBV6-6	.	TRBJ2-7	16	.	CASSPVRTAVFYEQYF	TGTGCCAGCAGTCCGGTTCGGACAGCCGTGTTCTACGAGCAGTACTTC
TRBV29-1	.	TRBJ2-3	11	.	CSAYRGDTQYF	TGCAGCGCTTATCGGGGGGATACGCAGTATTTT
TRBV29-1	.	TRBJ2-7	9	few	CSPPGEQYF	TGCAGCCCACCGGGCGAGCAGTACTTC
TRBV10-3	.	TRBJ2-7	12	few	CAISESRYEQYF	TGTGCCATCAGTGAGTCTAGATACGAGCAGTACTTC
TRBV11-2	TRBD2	TRBJ2-1	17	few	CASSSRSAGDTYNEQFF	TGTGCCAGCAGCTCCAGATCTGCGGGAGACACCTACAATGAGCAGTTCTTC
TRBV6-5	.	TRBJ2-6	14	once	CASRGPSGANVLTF	TGTGCCAGCAGGGGTCCCTCTGGGGCCAACGTCCTGACTTTC
TRBV2	.	TRBJ2-7	12	.	CASKYSGIEQYF	TGTGCCAGCAAATATTCAGGAATTGAGCAGTACTTC
TRBV7-2	.	TRBJ2-7	13	.	CASSARLAYEQYF	TGTGCCAGCAGCGCCCGACTAGCCTACGAGCAGTACTTC
TRBV20-1	.	TRBJ2-1	11	.	CSTLARNEQFF	TGCAGCACCCTAGCACGCAATGAGCAGTTCTTC
TRBV27	.	TRBJ2-3	15	few	CASSLRENSGNTQYF	TGTGCCAGCAGTTTGAGGGAGAATTCGGGAAATACGCAGTATTTT
TRBV5-1	.	TRBJ2-6	15	few	CASSLSLSGANVLTF	TGCGCCAGCAGCTTGTCTCTCTCTGGGGCCAACGTCCTGACTTTC
TRBV6-5	.	TRBJ2-7	13	.	CASSYSTSYEQYF	TGTGCCAGCAGTTACAGTACATCCTACGAGCAGTACTTC
TRBV4-1	.	TRBJ2-1	16	.	CASSQEGLPFQREQFF	TGCGCCAGCAGCCAAGAGGGCCTACCATTTCAGAGGGAGCAGTTCTTC
TRBV19	.	TRBJ2-1	11	.	CASSIQGEQFF	TGTGCCAGTAGTATACAGGGTGAGCAGTTCTTC
TRBV6-6	.	TRBJ2-7	14	.	CASSYRTVSYEQYF	TGTGCCAGCAGTTACAGGACAGTGTCCTACGAGCAGTACTTC
TRBV15	TRBD2	TRBJ2-7	15	few	CATSREREAVYEQYF	TGTGCCACCAGCAGGGAGCGGGAGGCCGTCTACGAGCAGTACTTC
TRBV5-4	TRBD2	TRBJ2-3	16	.	CASSLKLAGVGDTQYF	TGTGCCAGCAGCTTGAAACTAGCGGGAGTTGGAGATACGCAGTATTTT
TRBV7-9	TRBD1	TRBJ2-6	19	few	CASSLGTGHRVSGANVLTF	TGTGCCAGCAGCTTAGGGACAGGACACAGGGTATCTGGGGCCAACGTCCTGACTTTC
TRBV6-5	TRBD2	TRBJ2-1	14	few	CASSLLAGAREQFF	TGTGCCAGCAGTTTACTAGCGGGAGCTAGGGAGCAGTTCTTC
TRBV5-4	.	TRBJ2-3	14	.	CASSLPAGSDTQYF	TGTGCCAGCAGCTTGCCCGCGGGGTCAGATACGCAGTATTTT
TRBV9	TRBD1	TRBJ2-5	16	.	CASSVGSGGNQETQYF	TGTGCCAGCAGCGTAGGGTCAGGGGGTAATCAAGAGACCCAGTACTTC
TRBV28	.	TRBJ2-1	12	.	CASRASYNEQFF	TGTGCCAGCAGAGCGTCCTACAATGAGCAGTTCTTC